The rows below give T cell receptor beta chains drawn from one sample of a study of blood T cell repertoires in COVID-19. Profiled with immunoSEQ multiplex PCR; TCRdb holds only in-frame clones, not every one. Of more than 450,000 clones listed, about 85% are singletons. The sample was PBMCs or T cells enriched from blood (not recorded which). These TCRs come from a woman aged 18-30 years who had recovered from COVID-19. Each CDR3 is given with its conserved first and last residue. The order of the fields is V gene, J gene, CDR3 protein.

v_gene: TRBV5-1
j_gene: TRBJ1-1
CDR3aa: CASSLGTGNTEAFF

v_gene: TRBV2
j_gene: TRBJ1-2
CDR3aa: CASSRQGGYGYTF

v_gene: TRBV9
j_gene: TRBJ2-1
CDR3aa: CASSVSGASSYNEQFF

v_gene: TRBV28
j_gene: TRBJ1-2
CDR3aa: CASSLFGSYGYTF

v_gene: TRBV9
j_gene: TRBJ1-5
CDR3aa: CASSVDGARQPQHF

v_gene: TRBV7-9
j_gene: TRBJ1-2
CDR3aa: CASGSATISYTF

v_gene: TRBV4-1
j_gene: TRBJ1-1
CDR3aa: CASSQAGQGMNTEAFF

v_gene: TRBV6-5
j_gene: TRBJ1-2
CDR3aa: CASSPQRQDGYTF

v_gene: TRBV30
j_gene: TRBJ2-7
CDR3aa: CAWSVSGVIYEQYF

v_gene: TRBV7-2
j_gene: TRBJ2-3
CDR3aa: CASSLERGWGADTQYF

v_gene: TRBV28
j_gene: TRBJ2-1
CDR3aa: CASSLAGFLGQSYNEQFF